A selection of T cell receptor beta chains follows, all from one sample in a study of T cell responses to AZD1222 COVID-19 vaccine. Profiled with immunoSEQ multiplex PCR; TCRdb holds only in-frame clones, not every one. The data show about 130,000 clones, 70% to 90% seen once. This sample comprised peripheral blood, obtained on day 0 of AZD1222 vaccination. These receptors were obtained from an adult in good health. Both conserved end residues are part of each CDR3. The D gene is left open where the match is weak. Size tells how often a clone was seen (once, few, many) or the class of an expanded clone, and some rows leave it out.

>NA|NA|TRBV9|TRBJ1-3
TGTGCCAGCAGCGTAGCGGGGCGACCTGGAAACACCATATATTTT
CASSVAGRPGNTIYF
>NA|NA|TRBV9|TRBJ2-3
TGTGCCAGCAGCGTTCGTGGGAGTCTCGCAGATACGCAGTATTTT
CASSVRGSLADTQYF
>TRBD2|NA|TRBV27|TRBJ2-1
TGTGCCAGCATTCCGGCGGGGGTTAACAATGAGCAGTTCTTC
CASIPAGVNNEQFF
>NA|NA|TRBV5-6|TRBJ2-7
TGTGCCAGCAGCTTGGGTCTTGGAACCTACGAGCAGTACTTC
CASSLGLGTYEQYF
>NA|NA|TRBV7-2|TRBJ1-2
TGTGCCAGCAGCCCTGATAGTACGTCAGTCTATGGCTACACCTTC
CASSPDSTSVYGYTF
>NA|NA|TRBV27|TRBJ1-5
TGTGCCAGCAGTTGGGGAGGGGGGGCAAATCAGCCCCAGCATTTT
CASSWGGGANQPQHF
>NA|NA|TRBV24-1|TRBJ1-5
TGTGCCACCAGTGAACCGGGGGGCCTGAGTCAGCCCCAGCATTTT
CATSEPGGLSQPQHF
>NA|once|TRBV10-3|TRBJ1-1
TGTGCCATCAGGGGAAGTAGTCGCAACACTGAAGCTTTCTTT
CAIRGSSRNTEAFF
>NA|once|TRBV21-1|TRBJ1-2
TGTGCCAGCAGTCCTAGGAGGGATGGCTATGGCTACACCTTC
CASSPRRDGYGYTF
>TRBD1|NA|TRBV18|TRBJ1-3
TGTGCCAGCTCACCGTTCGATACTGGGACAGGGGCTGGAAACACCATATATTTT
CASSPFDTGTGAGNTIYF
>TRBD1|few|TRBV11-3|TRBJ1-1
TGTGCCAGCACCTTAGACAGGGAGCACACTGAAGCTTTCTTT
CASTLDREHTEAFF
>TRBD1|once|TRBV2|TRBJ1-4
TGTGCCAGCAGATCCGGGACAGGGAATGAAAAACTGTTTTTT
CASRSGTGNEKLFF
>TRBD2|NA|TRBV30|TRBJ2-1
TGTGCCTGGACGAGCGGGAGGGTAGAGCAGTTCTTC
CAWTSGRVEQFF
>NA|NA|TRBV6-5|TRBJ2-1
TGTGCCAGCATGACAGGCTGGGGCTCCTACAATGAGCAGTTCTTC
CASMTGWGSYNEQFF
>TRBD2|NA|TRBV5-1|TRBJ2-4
TGCGCCAGCAGCTCGGGACTAGCGGAAAACATTCAGTACTTC
CASSSGLAENIQYF
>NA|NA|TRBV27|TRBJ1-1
TGTGCCAGCAGTCTCCCGGGATGGGGGCCTAACCTTTACACTGAAGCTTTCTTT
CASSLPGWGPNLYTEAFF
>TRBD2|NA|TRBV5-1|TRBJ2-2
TGCGCCAGCAGCTTGGGGACTAGCGTCAACACCGGGGAGCTGTTTTTT
CASSLGTSVNTGELFF
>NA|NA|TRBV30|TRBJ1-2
TGTGCCTGGAGTCCCGGACACCTCCACTATGGCTACACCTTC
CAWSPGHLHYGYTF
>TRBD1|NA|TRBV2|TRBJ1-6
TGTGCCAGCAGTGGACAGGGTGATACTTCACCCCTCCACTTT
CASSGQGDTSPLHF
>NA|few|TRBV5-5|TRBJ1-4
TGTGCCAGCAGCCCTAGCGAAAGGGCTAATGAAAAACTGTTTTTT
CASSPSERANEKLFF
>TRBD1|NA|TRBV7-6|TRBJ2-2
TGTGCCAGCAGCCCTGGGACAGGGATGGCCGGGGAGCTGTTTTTT
CASSPGTGMAGELFF
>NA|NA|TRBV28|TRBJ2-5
TGTGCCAGTTCGGCAGGACAGATCCAAGAGACCCAGTACTTC
CASSAGQIQETQYF
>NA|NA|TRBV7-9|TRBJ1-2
TGTGCCAGCAGCCCGCCGGACTATGGCTACACCTTC
CASSPPDYGYTF
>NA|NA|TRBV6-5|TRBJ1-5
TGTGCCAGCAGTTACGGGGGAGGACAGCCCCAGCATTTT
CASSYGGGQPQHF
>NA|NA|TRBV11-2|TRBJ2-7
TGTGCCAGCAGCCAAGATCCGGGACAAAACTACGAGCAGTACTTC
CASSQDPGQNYEQYF
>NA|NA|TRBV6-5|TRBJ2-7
TGTGCCAGCAGTTACTCCCCAAGGGGGACCTACGAGCAGTACTTC
CASSYSPRGTYEQYF
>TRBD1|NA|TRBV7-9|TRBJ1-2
TGTGCCAGCAGCTTAGGACAGGGAAACTATGGCTACACCTTC
CASSLGQGNYGYTF
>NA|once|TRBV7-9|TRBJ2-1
TGTGCCAGCAGCACTCACGGGGGAAATGAGCAGTTCTTC
CASSTHGGNEQFF
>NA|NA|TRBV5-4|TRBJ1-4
TGTGCCAGCAGCTTCTACCCGGCAACTAATGAAAAACTGTTTTTT
CASSFYPATNEKLFF
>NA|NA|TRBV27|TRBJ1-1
TGTGCCAGCAGTTTAGAAGTAGGGTATTACACTGAAGCTTTCTTT
CASSLEVGYYTEAFF
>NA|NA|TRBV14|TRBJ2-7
TGTGCCAGCAGCCAAGTACTCCGGGGCCAAGAGCAGTACTTC
CASSQVLRGQEQYF
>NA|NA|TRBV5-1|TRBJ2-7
TGCGCCAGCAGCTTAGCCGGGACAAACTTCTACGAGCAGTACTTC
CASSLAGTNFYEQYF
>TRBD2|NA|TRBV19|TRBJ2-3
TGTGCCAGTAGTATAGATCGAGTTAGCGGGACAGATACGCAGTATTTT
CASSIDRVSGTDTQYF
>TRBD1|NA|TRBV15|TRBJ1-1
TGTGCCACCAGCAAGGGACAGGCCCGGTACACTGAAGCTTTCTTT
CATSKGQARYTEAFF
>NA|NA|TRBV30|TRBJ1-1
TGTGCCTGGAGTGTAATGGGGGACACTGAAGCTTTCTTT
CAWSVMGDTEAFF
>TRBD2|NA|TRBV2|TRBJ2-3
TGTGCCAGCATGGCCGGGACTAGCGGGAGGGCCCTCGATACGCAGTATTTT
CASMAGTSGRALDTQYF
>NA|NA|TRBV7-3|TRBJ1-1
TGTGCCAGCAGCGGTCAGGGTGGGAGCACTGAAGCTTTCTTT
CASSGQGGSTEAFF
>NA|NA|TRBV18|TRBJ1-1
TGTGCCAGCTCACCACCGGGGGTTTGGAATATGAACACTGAAGCTTTCTTT
CASSPPGVWNMNTEAFF
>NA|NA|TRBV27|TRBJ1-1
TGTGCCAGCAGTCAACGCTTGTTGACTGAAGCTTTCTTT
CASSQRLLTEAFF
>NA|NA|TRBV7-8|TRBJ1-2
TGTGCCAGCAGCGGACTCCGGACTAACTATGGCTACACCTTC
CASSGLRTNYGYTF
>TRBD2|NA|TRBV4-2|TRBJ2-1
TGTGCCAGCAGCTACGGGGTAGCGGGAGGCAATGAGCAGTTCTTC
CASSYGVAGGNEQFF
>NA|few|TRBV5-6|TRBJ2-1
TGTGCCAGCAGCTTGAAGCCGACAGTGCAGTTCTTC
CASSLKPTVQFF